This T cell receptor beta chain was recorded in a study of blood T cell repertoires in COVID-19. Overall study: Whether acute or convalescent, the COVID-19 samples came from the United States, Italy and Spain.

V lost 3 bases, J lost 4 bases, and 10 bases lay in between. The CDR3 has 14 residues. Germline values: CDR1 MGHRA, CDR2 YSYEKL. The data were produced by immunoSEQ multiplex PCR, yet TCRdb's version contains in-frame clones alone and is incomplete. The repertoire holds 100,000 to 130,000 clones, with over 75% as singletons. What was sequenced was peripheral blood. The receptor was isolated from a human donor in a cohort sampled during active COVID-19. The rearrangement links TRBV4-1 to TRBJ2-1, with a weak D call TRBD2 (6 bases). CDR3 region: CASSQAGPYNEQFF. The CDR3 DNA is TGCGCCAGCAGCCAGGCGGGGCCGTACAATGAGCAGTTCTTC.